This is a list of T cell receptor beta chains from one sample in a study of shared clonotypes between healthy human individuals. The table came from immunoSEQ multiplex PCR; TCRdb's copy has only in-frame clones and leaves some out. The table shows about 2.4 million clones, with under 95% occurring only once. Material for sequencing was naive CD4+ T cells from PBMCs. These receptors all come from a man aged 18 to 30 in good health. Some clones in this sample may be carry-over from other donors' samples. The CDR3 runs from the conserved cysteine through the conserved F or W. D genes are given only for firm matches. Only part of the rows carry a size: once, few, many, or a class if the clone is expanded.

DNA: TGTGCCACCAGCCGGGACCCTTCAGTCAATGAGCAGTTCTTC
CDR3: CATSRDPSVNEQFF
V: TRBV15
J: TRBJ2-1
size: NA
D: NA

DNA: TGTGCCAGCTCAAGGAGTGGGACAGGGCTCGAGCAGTACTTC
CDR3: CASSRSGTGLEQYF
V: TRBV2
J: TRBJ2-7
size: NA
D: TRBD1

DNA: TGTGCCAGCAGTGGGGGCAGCGGGAGCTCCTACGAGCAGTACTTC
CDR3: CASSGGSGSSYEQYF
V: TRBV6-1
J: TRBJ2-7
size: NA
D: TRBD2

DNA: TGTGCCAGCAGCCAACTCCCGACAGTCTCTGGAAACACCATATATTTT
CDR3: CASSQLPTVSGNTIYF
V: TRBV9
J: TRBJ1-3
size: NA
D: NA

DNA: TGTGCCAGCAGCTTTACGTTCTCCTACGAGCAGTACTTC
CDR3: CASSFTFSYEQYF
V: TRBV27
J: TRBJ2-7
size: NA
D: NA

DNA: TGCGCCAGCAGCCAAGGGCGAGGACACGTATTGGAGACCCAGTACTTC
CDR3: CASSQGRGHVLETQYF
V: TRBV4-1
J: TRBJ2-5
size: NA
D: NA

DNA: TGCGCCAGCACACCTATAGGGACACCGGGTCCCTACGAGCAGTACTTC
CDR3: CASTPIGTPGPYEQYF
V: TRBV5-1
J: TRBJ2-7
size: few
D: NA

DNA: TGTGCCAGCAGTAATCGACAAGGGAATCAGCCCCAGCATTTT
CDR3: CASSNRQGNQPQHF
V: TRBV6-5
J: TRBJ1-5
size: NA
D: NA

DNA: TGTGCCAGCAGTACTCCAGCGGGGGGAGAGACCCAGTACTTC
CDR3: CASSTPAGGETQYF
V: TRBV28
J: TRBJ2-5
size: NA
D: TRBD2

DNA: TGCGCCAGCAGCTTGGGTAGGGGCTTCTACGAGCAGTACTTC
CDR3: CASSLGRGFYEQYF
V: TRBV5-1
J: TRBJ2-7
size: NA
D: NA

DNA: TGTGCCAGCCACAGGGACCCGAACACTGAAGCTTTCTTT
CDR3: CASHRDPNTEAFF
V: TRBV28
J: TRBJ1-1
size: NA
D: NA

DNA: TGTGCCAGCAGTTTACGGGGCAGAGGGGGGCCACAGCCCCAGCATTTT
CDR3: CASSLRGRGGPQPQHF
V: TRBV27
J: TRBJ1-5
size: NA
D: NA

DNA: TGTGCCAGCAGCCAAGTTCTCGATTTTGGGTCCTACAATGAGCAGTTCTTC
CDR3: CASSQVLDFGSYNEQFF
V: TRBV4-2
J: TRBJ2-1
size: NA
D: NA

DNA: TGTGCCAGCAGTGGACAGGGCGTGGGAGATACGCAGTATTTT
CDR3: CASSGQGVGDTQYF
V: TRBV6-4
J: TRBJ2-3
size: NA
D: TRBD1

DNA: TGTGCCAGCAGCTTAAGGGTGAACGATGAAAAACTGTTTTTT
CDR3: CASSLRVNDEKLFF
V: TRBV5-6
J: TRBJ1-4
size: once
D: NA

DNA: TGTGCCAGCACCACCCAGGGGACAGGGGCTTACAATGAGCAGTTCTTC
CDR3: CASTTQGTGAYNEQFF
V: TRBV7-9
J: TRBJ2-1
size: NA
D: TRBD1

DNA: TGTGCCAGCAGCCCTCCAGGGACGGCGAACACTGAAGCTTTCTTT
CDR3: CASSPPGTANTEAFF
V: TRBV7-9
J: TRBJ1-1
size: NA
D: NA

DNA: TGTGCCAGCAGTATTTACGAGCAGTACTTC
CDR3: CASSIYEQYF
V: TRBV2
J: TRBJ2-7
size: NA
D: NA

DNA: TGCGCCAGCAGCTCCGCCGGGCTAAGCACAGATACGCAGTATTTT
CDR3: CASSSAGLSTDTQYF
V: TRBV5-1
J: TRBJ2-3
size: few
D: NA

DNA: TGTGCCAGTAGTGTCTTTAGCGGGAAGTCCTACAATGAGCAGTTCTTC
CDR3: CASSVFSGKSYNEQFF
V: TRBV19
J: TRBJ2-1
size: NA
D: TRBD2

DNA: TGTGCCAGCAGCTTAAGTTTGGCTAGCGGGAGGTCACAGTCAGATACGCAGTATTTT
CDR3: CASSLSLASGRSQSDTQYF
V: TRBV7-9
J: TRBJ2-3
size: NA
D: TRBD2

DNA: TGTGCCAGCAGCTTACTTGGGACTACGCAGTATTTT
CDR3: CASSLLGTTQYF
V: TRBV7-3
J: TRBJ2-3
size: NA
D: NA

DNA: TGTGCCAGCAGCCAATCCCAACATCAGCCCCAGCATTTT
CDR3: CASSQSQHQPQHF
V: TRBV16
J: TRBJ1-5
size: NA
D: NA

DNA: TGCGCCAGCAGCCTGGGAGGGTCAGTATCGGGTACTGAAGCTTTCTTT
CDR3: CASSLGGSVSGTEAFF
V: TRBV5-1
J: TRBJ1-1
size: NA
D: NA

DNA: TGCGCCAGCAGGGGAACACCTAGCGAGGTCTACGAGCAGTACTTC
CDR3: CASRGTPSEVYEQYF
V: TRBV5-1
J: TRBJ2-7
size: NA
D: NA

DNA: TGTGCCAGCAGCCCCACGGCTGGGGGCAATGGCTACACCTTC
CDR3: CASSPTAGGNGYTF
V: TRBV7-2
J: TRBJ1-2
size: NA
D: NA

DNA: TGTGCCAGCACTGGGGAAAACAATCAGCCCCAGCATTTT
CDR3: CASTGENNQPQHF
V: TRBV2
J: TRBJ1-5
size: NA
D: NA

DNA: TGTGCCAGCGGCCTCCAGCGGGAGGGCGCCGGGGAGCTGTTTTTT
CDR3: CASGLQREGAGELFF
V: TRBV28
J: TRBJ2-2
size: NA
D: TRBD2